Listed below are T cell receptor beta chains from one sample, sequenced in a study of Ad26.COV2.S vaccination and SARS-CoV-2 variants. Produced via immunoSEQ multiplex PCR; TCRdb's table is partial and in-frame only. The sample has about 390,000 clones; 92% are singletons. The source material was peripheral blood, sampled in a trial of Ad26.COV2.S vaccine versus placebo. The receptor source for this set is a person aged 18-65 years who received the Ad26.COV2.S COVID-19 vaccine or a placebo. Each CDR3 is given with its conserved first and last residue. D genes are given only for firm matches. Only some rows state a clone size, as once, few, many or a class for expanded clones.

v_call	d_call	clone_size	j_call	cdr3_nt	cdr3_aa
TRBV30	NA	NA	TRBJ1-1	TGTGCCTGGAGTGTATTGATGAACACTGAAGCTTTCTTT	CAWSVLMNTEAFF
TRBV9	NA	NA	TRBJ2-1	TGTGCCAGCAGCGTTACTAGCTCCTACAATGAGCAGTTCTTC	CASSVTSSYNEQFF
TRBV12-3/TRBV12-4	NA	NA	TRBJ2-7	TGTGCCAGCAGTCACACAGGTTCCTACGAGCAGTACTTC	CASSHTGSYEQYF
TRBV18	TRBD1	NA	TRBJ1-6	TGTGCCAGCTCACCACCGGACAGGGATAATTCACCCCTCCACTTT	CASSPPDRDNSPLHF
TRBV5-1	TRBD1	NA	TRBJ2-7	TGCGCCAGCAGCGTCGAGACAGGGGGCAAATACGAGCAGTACTTC	CASSVETGGKYEQYF
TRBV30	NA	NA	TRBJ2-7	TGTGCCTGGAGCGCGACTCGCTACGAGCAGTACTTC	CAWSATRYEQYF
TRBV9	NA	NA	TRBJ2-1	TGTGCCAGCAGCGCTGGGACTTCACTACTCGATGAGCAGTTCTTC	CASSAGTSLLDEQFF
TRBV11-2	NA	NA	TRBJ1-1	TGTGCCAGCAGTAAGGGGCTGAGTTGGAACACTGAAGCTTTCTTT	CASSKGLSWNTEAFF
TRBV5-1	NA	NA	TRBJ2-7	TGCGCCAGCAGCTTGGAAAACAGGGACCACGAGCAGTACTTC	CASSLENRDHEQYF
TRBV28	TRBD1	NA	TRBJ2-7	TGTGCCAGCAGTCCGACCGGGACAGGGTCCTACGAGCAGTACTTC	CASSPTGTGSYEQYF
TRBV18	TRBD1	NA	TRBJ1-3	TGTGCCAGCTCACTAGACCCGGACAGGGTCGGAAACACCATATATTTT	CASSLDPDRVGNTIYF
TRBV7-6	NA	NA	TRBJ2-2	TGTGCCAGCAGCTTAAGTCTACGGGGACTGAACACCGGGGAGCTGTTTTTT	CASSLSLRGLNTGELFF
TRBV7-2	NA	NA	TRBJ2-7	TGTGCCAGCAGCTTAGCTGGCGGATCCTACGAGCAGTACTTC	CASSLAGGSYEQYF
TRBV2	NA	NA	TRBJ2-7	TGTGCCAGCAAAGGGGAGTACGAGCAGTACTTC	CASKGEYEQYF
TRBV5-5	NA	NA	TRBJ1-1	TGTGCCAGCAGCTTTAGGGCAACTGAAGCTTTCTTT	CASSFRATEAFF
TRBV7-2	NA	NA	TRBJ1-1	TGTGCCAGCAGAGAACCAGGGGTTAGATGGACTGAAGCTTTCTTT	CASREPGVRWTEAFF
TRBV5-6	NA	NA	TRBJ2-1	TGTGCCAGCAGCTTGTTCGACAATGAGCAGTTCTTC	CASSLFDNEQFF
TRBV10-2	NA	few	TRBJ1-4	TGCGCCAGCAGCGTCACCTTTGCAACTAATGAAAAACTGTTTTTT	CASSVTFATNEKLFF